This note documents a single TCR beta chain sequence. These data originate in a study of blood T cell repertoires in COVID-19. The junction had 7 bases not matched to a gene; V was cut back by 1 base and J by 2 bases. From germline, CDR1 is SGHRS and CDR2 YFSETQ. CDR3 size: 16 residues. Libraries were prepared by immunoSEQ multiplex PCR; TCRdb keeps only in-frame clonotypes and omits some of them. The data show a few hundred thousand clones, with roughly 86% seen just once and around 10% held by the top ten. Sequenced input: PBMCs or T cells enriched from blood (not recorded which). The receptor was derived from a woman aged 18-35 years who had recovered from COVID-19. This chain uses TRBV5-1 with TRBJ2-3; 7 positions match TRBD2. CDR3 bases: TGCGCCAGCAGCTTGCTCGGCGGGGGAGCCACAGATACGCAGTATTTT. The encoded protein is CASSLLGGGATDTQYF.